The 2 T cell receptor beta chains given below trace back to one sample, sequenced in a study of T cells after yellow fever vaccination. Each CDR3 protein gets one entry after TCRdb re-called the 5' RACE reads with MiXCR. The sample lists hundreds of thousands of distinct CDR3 sequences; around 6.4% were seen once. The sequenced sample was PBMCs, obtained 5 days after the yellow fever booster vaccination. Every receptor here comes from a man under 40 who received the YFV17D yellow fever vaccine.

This clonotype turned up a few times. The J gene is TRBJ1-5, the V gene TRBV12-3 or TRBV12-4; D remains ambiguous. The CDR3 extends over 15 amino acids. Trimming left V 3 bases short and J 0 bases short, with 9 bases between. CDR3 in amino acids: CASSFFGVSNQPQHF. The CDR3 DNA is TGTGCCAGCAGTTTTTTCGGGGTTAGCAATCAGCCCCAGCATTTT.

With respect to this clonotype: A much bigger clone sits one base away, suggesting this may be a read error. The chain uses TRBV12-3 or TRBV12-4 and TRBJ2-7, with 11 bases matching TRBD2. V shed 8 bases and J 0 bases; nucleotides not matched to a gene: 15. The CDR3 extends over 18 amino acids. The CDR3 nucleotides read TGTGCCAGCTGTTCCGGGGGGGGACTAGCGGAGACCTCCTACGAGCAGTACTTC. Translation: CASCSGGGLAETSYEQYF.